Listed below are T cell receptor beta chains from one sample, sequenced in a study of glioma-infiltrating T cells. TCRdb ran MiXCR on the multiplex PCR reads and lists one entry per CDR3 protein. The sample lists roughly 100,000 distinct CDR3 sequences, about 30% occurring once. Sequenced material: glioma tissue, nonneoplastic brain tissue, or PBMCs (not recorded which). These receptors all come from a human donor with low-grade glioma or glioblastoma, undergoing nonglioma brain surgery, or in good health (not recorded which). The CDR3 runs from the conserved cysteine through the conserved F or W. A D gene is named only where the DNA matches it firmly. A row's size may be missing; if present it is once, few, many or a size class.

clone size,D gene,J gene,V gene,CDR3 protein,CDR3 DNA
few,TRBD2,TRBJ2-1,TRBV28,CASRGTSGGRSYNEQFF,TGTGCCTCCAGGGGGACTAGCGGGGGCAGATCCTACAATGAGCAGTTCTTC
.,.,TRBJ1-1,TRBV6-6,CASSLLVDTEAFF,TGTGCCAGCAGTCTATTAGTGGACACTGAAGCTTTCTTT
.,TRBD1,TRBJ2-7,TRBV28,CASIFPLDRGYEQYF,TGTGCCAGCATTTTCCCATTAGACAGGGGCTACGAGCAGTACTTC
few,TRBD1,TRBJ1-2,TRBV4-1,CASSQQTGVTYGYTF,TGCGCCAGCAGCCAACAGACAGGGGTTACCTATGGCTACACCTTC
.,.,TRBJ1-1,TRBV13,CASSFEATGNTEAFF,TGTGCCAGCAGCTTCGAGGCTACGGGGAACACTGAAGCTTTCTTT
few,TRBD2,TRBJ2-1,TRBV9,CASSVGSSGGFTYNEQFF,TGTGCCAGCAGCGTGGGTTCGAGCGGGGGCTTTACCTACAATGAGCAGTTCTTC
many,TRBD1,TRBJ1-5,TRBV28,CASSLSQTGLQPQHF,TGTGCCAGCAGTTTATCCCAGACAGGGCTTCAGCCCCAGCATTTT
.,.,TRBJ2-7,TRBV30,CAWSIRGDYEQYF,TGTGCCTGGAGTATACGAGGAGACTACGAGCAGTACTTC
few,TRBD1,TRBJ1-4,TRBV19,CASSQPGTVPKLFF,TGTGCCAGTAGCCAACCCGGGACAGTGCCAAAACTGTTTTTT
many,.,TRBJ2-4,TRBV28,CASTDGAKNIQYF,TGTGCCAGCACCGACGGAGCCAAAAACATTCAGTACTTC
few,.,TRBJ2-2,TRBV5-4,CASSLGLGGDTGELFF,TGTGCCAGCAGCTTGGGGTTAGGGGGGGACACCGGGGAGCTGTTTTTT
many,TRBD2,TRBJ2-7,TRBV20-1,CSALSGAGGTYEQYF,TGCAGTGCCCTCAGTGGCGCGGGGGGGACCTACGAGCAGTACTTC
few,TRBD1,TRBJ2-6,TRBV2,CASGRDSSSGANVLTF,TGTGCCAGCGGTCGGGACAGCAGCTCTGGGGCCAACGTCCTGACTTTC